The 11 T cell receptor beta chains in this list originate from one sample, sequenced in a study of cytomegalovirus exposure and HLA in healthy donors. TCRdb's table, derived via immunoSEQ multiplex PCR, lists solely in-frame clones and lacks some. Among 70,000 or so clones listed, less than 95% were seen once. Source material: PBMCs. Receptor source: a woman younger than 30 in good health and CMV-seropositive.

This rearrangement joins TRBV27 to TRBJ2-7; 7 positions match TRBD2. The trim removed 2 bases at V and 3 bases at J, leaving 1 base unmatched. CDR1 and CDR2 (germline): MNHEY, SMNVEV (reference sequence). The CDR3 consists of 13 residues. CDR3 in DNA: TGTGCCAGCAGTTTAGGACTAGTCTACGAGCAGTACTTC. Translating it yields CASSLGLVYEQYF.

The gene calls are TRBV11-2 and TRBJ2-5; 8 bases are a match to TRBD1. V shed 5 bases and J 1 base; nucleotides not matched to a gene: 15. CDR1 and CDR2 from the germline V gene are SGHAT and FQNNGV. The CDR3 extends over 18 amino acids. The DNA of the CDR3 is TGTGCCAGCAGCCCCCACGACAGGGGTCGTCAGACCCAAGAGACCCAGTACTTC. Residues: CASSPHDRGRQTQETQYF.

The chain links TRBV10-2 to TRBJ1-5; D gene ambiguous. Trimming removed 7 bases from V and 7 bases from J, with 14 bases in between. This CDR3 spans 13 amino acids. CDR1 is WSHSY, CDR2 SAAADI, per germline. The CDR3 DNA reads as TGCGCCAGCACCGAGGGTGGGGAGCAGCCCCAGCATTTT. Its translation is CASTEGGEQPQHF.

The V gene is TRBV2, the J gene TRBJ1-1, with 7 bases aligning to TRBD1. Germline V gives CDR1 SNHLY, CDR2 FYNNEI. After removal of 8 bases from V and 0 bases from J, the junction contained 3 bases not matched to a gene. The CDR3 runs 13 residues. DNA for the CDR3: TGTGCCAGCGGGGACAGCATGAACACTGAAGCTTTCTTT. It translates to CASGDSMNTEAFF.

This rearrangement joins TRBV7-9 to TRBJ2-3; D perhaps matches TRBD2 (5 bases). With 5 bases removed from V and 4 bases from J, the gap between germline ends came to 22 bases. Per germline, CDR1 SEHNR and CDR2 FQNEAQ (reference sequence). This CDR3 region has 17 residues. The CDR3 region has the DNA TGTGCCAGCAGCCCCAGAAACTTACTAGTTTCAGCAGATACGCAGTATTTT. It yields the protein CASSPRNLLVSADTQYF.

This chain joins TRBV4-1 and TRBJ2-7; D is possibly TRBD2 (7 bases). Germline values: CDR1 MGHRA, CDR2 YSYEKL. This CDR3 region has 16 residues. Trimming removed 0 bases at V and 2 bases at J, with 14 bases between. The CDR3 nucleotides read TGCGCCAGCAGCCAAGATAGGGGGGAGGGGGCCTACGAGCAGTACTTC. Translating it yields CASSQDRGEGAYEQYF.

The rearrangement joins TRBV4-2 to TRBJ2-1; perhaps TRBD2 as D (6 bases). The V and J ends lost 0 bases and 1 base respectively, with 13 bases between them. The CDR3 has 17 amino acids. The germline V gene encodes CDR1 LGHNA and CDR2 YNFKEQ. CDR3 region: CASSQDLETRSYNEQFF. The CDR3 DNA is TGTGCCAGCAGCCAAGATCTAGAGACTAGGTCCTACAATGAGCAGTTCTTC.

This chain connects TRBV10-3 to TRBJ2-4; D is possibly TRBD2 (5 bases). CDR3 length: 15 amino acids. The V end lost 0 bases, the J end lost 0 bases, and 6 bases lay between the germline ends. CDR1 and CDR2 (germline): ENHRY, SYGVKD. CDR3 residues: CAISESGLAKNIQYF. CDR3 in DNA: TGTGCCATCAGTGAGTCCGGACTAGCCAAAAACATTCAGTACTTC.

The chain is built from TRBV7-2 and TRBJ1-3; D is uncertain. In germline, CDR1 is SGHTA, CDR2 FQGNSA. With 1 base removed from V and 4 bases from J, the gap between germline ends came to 8 bases. The CDR3 covers 14 residues. CDR3 sequence reads: CASSLDSGGNTIYF. CDR3 nucleotide sequence: TGTGCCAGCAGCTTAGATTCTGGCGGAAACACCATATATTTT.

The chain recombines TRBV5-4 with TRBJ2-2, with TRBD2 matching 11 bases. The CDR3 length is 15 residues. V trimming: 3 bases; J trimming: 3 bases; junction bases outside the gene matches: 1. CDR1 is SGHNT, CDR2 YYREEE, per germline (reference sequence). CDR3 DNA: TGTGCCAGCAGCTCGGGACTAGCGGACACCGGGGAGCTGTTTTTT. Translated: CASSSGLADTGELFF.

The genes are TRBV6-5 and TRBJ2-1; a possible D gene is TRBD1 (5 bases). Trimming took off 2 bases at V and 7 bases at J, with 9 bases between the two ends. This CDR3 spans 13 amino acids. The V gene's germline CDR1 is MNHEY and CDR2 SVGAGI. The CDR3 loop reads CASSYGRDNEQFF. DNA for the CDR3: TGTGCCAGCAGTTACGGCAGGGATAATGAGCAGTTCTTC.